This T cell receptor (beta chain) was found in a study of T cells in Graves' hyperthyroidism and ophthalmopathy. Background on the study: Before any treatment, at initial diagnosis, peripheral blood was collected. General study results and limits: Peripheral blood also featured most of the thyroid clonotypes expanded above 0.001. Model predictions of ophthalmopathy came a median around 6.5 months before onset.

RNA transcripts served as the template for amplifying TCR beta CDR3 regions. With the HTBI primer set, the TCR CDR3 went through a first round of RT-PCR. TCRdb re-called the multiplex PCR reads with MiXCR, one entry per CDR3 protein. The sample lists roughly 800,000 distinct CDR3 sequences, 35% to 45% seen once, with more than 7% in the top ten. The study excluded patients with uncontrolled infection, other autoimmune disease, pregnancy or lactation. This clonotype was counted many times. What it recognizes is unknown. This CDR3 is 14 amino acids long. The V end lost 0 bases, the J end lost 11 bases, and 17 bases lay between the germline ends. Germline assignment: CDR1 SGDLS and CDR2 YYNGEE.

The chain couples TRBV9 to TRBJ1-1; D is unresolved. The sequence came from a man between 18 and 29 years old with Graves' hyperthyroidism. The specimen was blood. CDR3 sequence (DNA): TGTGCCAGCAGCGTAGATGGAGTCGCCGGGGAGGCTTTCTTT. Encoded protein: CASSVDGVAGEAFF.